The rows below give T cell receptor beta chains drawn from one sample of a study of blood T cell repertoires in COVID-19. This table comes from immunoSEQ multiplex PCR, and its TCRdb copy is limited to in-frame clones, with some not included. The sample includes around 450,000 clones, 80% to 95% of them seen just once. The sequencing input was PBMCs or T cells enriched from blood (not recorded which). The receptors here all came from a man aged 18 to 29 who had recovered from COVID-19. Each CDR3 is given with its conserved first and last residue. A D gene is named only where the DNA matches it firmly. The listing skips clone size in some rows; elsewhere it reads once, few, many or a size class.

clone_size | d_call | j_call | v_call | cdr3_nt | cdr3_aa
once | . | TRBJ2-3 | TRBV24-1 | TGTGCCACCAGTGATTTTTCCGGTTCTCCGGATACGCAGTATTTT | CATSDFSGSPDTQYF
. | . | TRBJ1-1 | TRBV7-3 | TGTGCCAGCAGCTTAAAGGGGCCGGGTCGGAACACTGAAGCTTTCTTT | CASSLKGPGRNTEAFF
. | TRBD2 | TRBJ2-7 | TRBV4-1 | TGCGCCAGCAGCCAAGGGGGAGGGGAGGTCGAGCAGTACTTC | CASSQGGGEVEQYF
. | TRBD1 | TRBJ2-7 | TRBV5-1 | TGCGCCAGCAACCCCGGGACAGGGTATTCCTACGAGCAGTACTTC | CASNPGTGYSYEQYF
. | . | TRBJ1-3 | TRBV2 | TGTGCCAGCAGTGACTATGGAAACACCATATATTTT | CASSDYGNTIYF
. | . | TRBJ1-4 | TRBV3-1/TRBV3-2 | TGTGCCAGCAGCCAAGAAATTATAGGGGTTGTAGTTTATGAAAAACTGTTTTTT | CASSQEIIGVVVYEKLFF
. | TRBD2 | TRBJ2-1 | TRBV9 | TGTGCCAGCAACGTGGGAGGGAGGCCGGGAAATGAGCAGTTCTTC | CASNVGGRPGNEQFF
. | . | TRBJ1-4 | TRBV30 | TGTGCCTGGAGTGTCGGGGGGCTCACTAATGAAAAACTGTTTTTT | CAWSVGGLTNEKLFF
. | . | TRBJ2-1 | TRBV6-5 | TGTGCCAGCAGTTCTCTACGATGGGGAGACAATGAGCAGTTCTTC | CASSSLRWGDNEQFF
. | . | TRBJ1-1 | TRBV5-4 | TGTGCCAGCAGCTTGGCAGGGGCGCGCACTGAAGCTTTCTTT | CASSLAGARTEAFF